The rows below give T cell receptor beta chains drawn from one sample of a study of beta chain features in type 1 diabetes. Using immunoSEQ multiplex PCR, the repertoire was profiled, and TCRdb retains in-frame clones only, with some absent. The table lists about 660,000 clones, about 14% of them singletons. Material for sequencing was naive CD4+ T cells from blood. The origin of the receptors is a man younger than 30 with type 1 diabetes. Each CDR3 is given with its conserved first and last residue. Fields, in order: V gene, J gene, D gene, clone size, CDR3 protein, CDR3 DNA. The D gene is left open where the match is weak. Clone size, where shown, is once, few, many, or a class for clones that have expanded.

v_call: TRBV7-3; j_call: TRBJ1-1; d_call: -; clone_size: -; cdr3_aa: CASSLGQGTEAFF; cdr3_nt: TGTGCCAGCAGCTTAGGGCAGGGCACTGAAGCTTTCTTT
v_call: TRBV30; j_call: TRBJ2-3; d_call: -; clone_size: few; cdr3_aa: CAWSPSSDTQYF; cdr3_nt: TGTGCCTGGAGTCCTTCCTCCGATACGCAGTATTTT
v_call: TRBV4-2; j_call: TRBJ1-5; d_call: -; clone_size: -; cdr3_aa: CASSPPQNQPQHF; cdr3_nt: TGTGCCAGCAGCCCCCCCCAAAATCAGCCCCAGCATTTT
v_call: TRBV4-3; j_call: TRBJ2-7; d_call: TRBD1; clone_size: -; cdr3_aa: CASSQDRRGGAAYEQYF; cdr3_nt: TGCGCCAGCAGCCAAGATCGGAGAGGGGGCGCAGCCTACGAGCAGTACTTC
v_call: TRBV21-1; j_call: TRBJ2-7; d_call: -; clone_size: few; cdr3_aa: CASSPLTTGSNEQYF; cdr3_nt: TGTGCCAGCAGCCCCCTGACGACAGGGAGCAACGAGCAGTACTTC
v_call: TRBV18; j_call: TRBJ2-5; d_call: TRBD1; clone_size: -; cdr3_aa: CASSPLGGRETQYF; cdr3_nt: TGTGCCAGCTCACCATTAGGGGGCAGGGAGACCCAGTACTTC
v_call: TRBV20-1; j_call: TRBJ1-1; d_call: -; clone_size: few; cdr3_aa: CGEPGNTEAFF; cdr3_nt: TGCGGCGAGCCGGGGAACACTGAAGCTTTCTTT
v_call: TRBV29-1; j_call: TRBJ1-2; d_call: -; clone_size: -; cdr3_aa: CSSSLQGLYTF; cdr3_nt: TGCAGCTCCTCCTTACAGGGCCTCTACACCTTC
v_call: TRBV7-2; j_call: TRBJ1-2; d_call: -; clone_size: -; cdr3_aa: CASSFSGPNGYTF; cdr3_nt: TGTGCCAGCAGCTTCTCCGGACCAAATGGCTACACCTTC
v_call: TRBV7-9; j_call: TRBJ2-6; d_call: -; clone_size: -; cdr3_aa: CASQTSSGANVLTF; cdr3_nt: TGTGCCAGCCAGACGAGCTCTGGGGCCAACGTCCTGACTTTC
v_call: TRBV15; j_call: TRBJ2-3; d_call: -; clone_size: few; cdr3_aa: CATSRDGTGGDTQYF; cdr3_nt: TGTGCCACCAGCAGAGATGGGACCGGGGGAGATACGCAGTATTTT
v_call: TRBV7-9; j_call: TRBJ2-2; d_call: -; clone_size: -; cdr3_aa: CASRGGPNTGELFF; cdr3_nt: TGTGCCAGCAGGGGCGGGCCGAACACCGGGGAGCTGTTTTTT
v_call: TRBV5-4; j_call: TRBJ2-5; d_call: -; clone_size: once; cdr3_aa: CASSLPGGPGETQYF; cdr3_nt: TGTGCCAGCAGCTTGCCGGGGGGCCCGGGAGAGACCCAGTACTTC
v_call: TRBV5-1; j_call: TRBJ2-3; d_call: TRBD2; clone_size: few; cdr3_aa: CASSWRGAGPEDTQYF; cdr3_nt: TGCGCCAGCAGCTGGCGGGGAGCGGGGCCAGAAGATACGCAGTATTTT
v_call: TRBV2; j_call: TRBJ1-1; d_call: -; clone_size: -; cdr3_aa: CASSRRSLEAFF; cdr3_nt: TGTGCCAGCAGCCGCCGCAGTCTTGAAGCTTTCTTT
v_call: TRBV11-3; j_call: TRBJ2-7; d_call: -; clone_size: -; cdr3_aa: CASSLAAGQHYEQYF; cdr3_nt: TGTGCCAGCAGCTTAGCCGCGGGACAGCACTACGAGCAGTACTTC
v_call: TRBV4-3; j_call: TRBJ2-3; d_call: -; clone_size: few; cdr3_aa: CASSQAALSTDTQYF; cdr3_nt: TGCGCCAGCAGCCAAGCGGCCCTTAGCACAGATACGCAGTATTTT
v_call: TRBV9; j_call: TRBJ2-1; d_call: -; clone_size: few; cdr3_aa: CASSGARHYNEQFF; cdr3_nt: TGTGCCAGCAGCGGTGCCAGGCACTACAATGAGCAGTTCTTC
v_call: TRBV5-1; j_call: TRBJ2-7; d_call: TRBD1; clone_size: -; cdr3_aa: CASAPGQGSYEQYF; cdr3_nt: TGCGCCAGCGCACCGGGACAGGGTTCTTACGAGCAGTACTTC
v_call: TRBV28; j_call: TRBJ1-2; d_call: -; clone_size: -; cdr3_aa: CASTSPNYGYTF; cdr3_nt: TGTGCCAGCACGTCTCCTAACTATGGCTACACCTTC
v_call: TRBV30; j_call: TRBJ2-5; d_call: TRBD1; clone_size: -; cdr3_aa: CAWNLAGGLETQYF; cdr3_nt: TGTGCCTGGAACTTGGCAGGGGGCTTGGAGACCCAGTACTTC
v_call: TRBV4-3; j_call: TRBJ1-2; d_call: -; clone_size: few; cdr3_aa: CASSQDLGAVRNYGYTF; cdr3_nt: TGCGCCAGCAGCCAAGATCTAGGGGCAGTTCGAAACTATGGCTACACCTTC
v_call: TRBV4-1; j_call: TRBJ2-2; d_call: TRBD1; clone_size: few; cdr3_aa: CASSRGQVNTGELFF; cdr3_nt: TGCGCCAGCAGCAGGGGACAGGTGAACACCGGGGAGCTGTTTTTT